This T cell receptor beta chain was obtained from a study of blood T cell repertoires in COVID-19. Study-wide context: Italy, Spain and the United States were the sources of the convalescent and acute COVID-19 samples. PBMCs, B-cell-depleted T cells, or T cells were the source of the cDNA or gDNA that made up the material.

Source study methods: Reference gene primer amplification gave estimated nucleated cell counts. Clones were sequenced by immunoSEQ multiplex PCR, and TCRdb holds only the in-frame ones, with some missing. The DNA gave D and trimming, while V, J and clone size come from that table. The sample holds more than 200,000 clones, around 84% seen once. The germline V gene encodes CDR1 SGHRS and CDR2 YFSETQ. Trimming pared 4 bases from V and 0 bases from J, leaving 20 bases between. The CDR3 spans 17 residues. This chain connects TRBV5-1 to TRBJ2-7, with D perhaps TRBD1 (7 bases). Input material: peripheral blood. The origin of this receptor is a man in his sixties with acute or convalescent COVID-19. The CDR3, as DNA: TGCGCCAGCAGCGGAAGGGAGGCAGGGGGTTACTCCTACGAGCAGTACTTC. Protein product: CASSGREAGGYSYEQYF.